Shown below are 5 T cell receptor beta chains from a single sample sequenced in a study of shared T cell receptors in the human thymus. Clones were read by immunoSEQ multiplex PCR, and TCRdb kept only the in-frame ones, dropping some. The table records 700,000 or so clones, 80% to 90% of them present only once. The sample was also linked to a second study, of human thymus T cells.

The specimen was thymocytes. The receptors here all came from a girl under three years old with a congenital heart defect.

The chain recombines TRBV6-5 with TRBJ1-2; D remains ambiguous. The length of the CDR3 is 14 residues. CDR1 is MNHEY, CDR2 SVGAGI, per germline. Between the trimmed V and J ends, which lost 6 bases and 0 bases, there was a span of 11 bases. The DNA for the CDR3 is TGTGCCAGCAGACCCAGACTCTCTAACTATGGCTACACCTTC. Encoded protein: CASRPRLSNYGYTF.

The gene calls are TRBV5-4 and TRBJ2-1; 13 bases agree with TRBD2. This CDR3 spans 16 amino acids. Germline loops: CDR1 SGHNT, CDR2 YYREEE (reference sequence). The V gene end was trimmed by 4 bases and the J gene end by 7 bases; junction bases not matched to a gene: 8. Here the CDR3 DNA reads TGTGCCAGCAGCGGGACACTAGCGGGGGGGTGTAATGAGCAGTTCTTC. As protein: CASSGTLAGGCNEQFF.

V and J are TRBV4-1 and TRBJ2-1, with TRBD2 matching 8 bases. CDR3 length: 13 residues. Per germline, CDR1 MGHRA and CDR2 YSYEKL. With V trimmed by 5 bases and J by 16 bases, 13 bases remained unmatched. The CDR3 DNA reads TGCGCCAGCAGCTACTCCGCCGGGGGGGCCGAATTCTTC. Its protein product is CASSYSAGGAEFF.

J is TRBJ1-1 and V is TRBV30; no clear D. Germline loops: CDR1 GTSNPN, CDR2 SVGIG (reference sequence). The CDR3 consists of 13 residues. With 0 bases removed from V and 4 bases from J, the gap between germline ends came to 9 bases. The CDR3 nucleotides are TGTGCCTGGAGTGTACTGGCGGGCACTGAAGCTTTCTTT. Translating it yields CAWSVLAGTEAFF. The variable domain in full, completed from reference TRBV30 and TRBJ1-1, reads SQTIHQWPATLVQPVGSPLSLECTVEGTSNPNLYWYRQAAGRGLQLLFYSVGIGQISSEVPQNLSASRPQDRQFILSSKKLLLSDSGFYLCAWSVLAGTEAFFGQGTRLTVV.

The chain uses TRBV6-5 and TRBJ1-1; D not resolved. Looked up from germline, CDR1 is MNHEY and CDR2 is SVGAGI. Between the trimmed V and J ends, which lost 6 bases and 4 bases, there was a span of 12 bases. The CDR3 has 13 residues. The CDR3 coding sequence is TGTGCCAGCAGCAGAACCCGAGGCACTGAAGCTTTCTTT. The encoded protein is CASSRTRGTEAFF.